This T cell receptor (beta chain) came from a study of shared clonotypes between healthy human individuals. As to this clone: The antigen remains undetermined.

V dropped 3 bases and J dropped 0 bases, with 15 bases sitting between them. Germline V gene sequence: CDR1 SGHRS, CDR2 YFSETQ. The CDR3 is 16 amino acids. Study outcomes and limitations: Clonotype sharing among the donors was expected to vary with sequencing depth. In contrast to clonotypes shared by all four donors, non-shared clonotypes had lower generation probabilities.

Each donor was a Caucasian adult residing in Nashville, Tennessee. Division of CD4+ cells produced a CD45RA+ naive subset and a CD45RA-negative memory subset. Using immunoSEQ multiplex PCR, the repertoire was profiled, and TCRdb retains in-frame clones only, with some absent. The table records some 660,000 clones, 55% to 85% of them present only once. The receptor's source is a woman aged 25 to 39 in good health. Sequencing was carried out using memory CD4+ T cells sorted from blood. Subset: CD45RA-negative fraction. This chain links TRBV5-1 with TRBJ1-1; a weak D match, TRBD1 (5 bases). This CDR3 is CASSSMGGGMNTEAFF. The CDR3 bases are TGCGCCAGCAGCTCTATGGGGGGAGGAATGAACACTGAAGCTTTCTTT.